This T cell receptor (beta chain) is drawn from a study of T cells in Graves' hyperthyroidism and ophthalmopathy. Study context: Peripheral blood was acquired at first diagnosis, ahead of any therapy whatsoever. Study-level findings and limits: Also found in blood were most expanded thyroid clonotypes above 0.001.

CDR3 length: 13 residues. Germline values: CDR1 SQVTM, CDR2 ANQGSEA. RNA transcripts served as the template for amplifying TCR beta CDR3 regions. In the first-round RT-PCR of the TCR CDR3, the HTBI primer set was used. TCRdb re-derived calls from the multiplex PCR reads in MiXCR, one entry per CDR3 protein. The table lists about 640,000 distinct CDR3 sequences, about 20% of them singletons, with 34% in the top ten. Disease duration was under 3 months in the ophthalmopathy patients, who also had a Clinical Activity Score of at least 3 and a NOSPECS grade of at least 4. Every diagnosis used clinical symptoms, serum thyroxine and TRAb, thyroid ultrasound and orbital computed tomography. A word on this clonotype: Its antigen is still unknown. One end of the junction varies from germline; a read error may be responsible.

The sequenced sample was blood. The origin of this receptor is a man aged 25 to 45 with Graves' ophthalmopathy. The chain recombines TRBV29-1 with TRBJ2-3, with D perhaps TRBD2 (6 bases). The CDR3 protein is CGVGLSRGDTQYF. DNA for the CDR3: TGCGGCGTTGGACTAAGCCGAGGAGATACGCAGTATTTT.